This TCR beta chain stems from a study of identical twins. Whole-study results and caveats: With abundant cord blood beta clonotypes, insertions were fewer; memory repertoires showed no such pattern. Analyses of zero insertions could be partly confounded by invariant MAIT and iNKT cells.

Trimming shortened V by 1 base and J by 7 bases, and 13 bases separated the two germline ends. The CDR3 has 15 residues. A few counts support this clonotype. The antigen is undetermined. cDNA molecules carried unique molecular identifiers, and template switching added a universal primer site. TCRdb passed the 5' RACE reads through MiXCR, listing each CDR3 protein once. The repertoire holds roughly 1,500,000 distinct CDR3 sequences, with less than 40% as singletons. Sequenced input: cord blood. V and J are TRBV12-3 or TRBV12-4 and TRBJ1-4, with D maybe TRBD1 (6 bases). The source of this sequence is a newborn girl in good health. The CDR3 reads CASSLGRGAGEKLFF. DNA of the CDR3: TGTGCCAGCAGTTTAGGCCGGGGGGCCGGTGAAAAACTGTTTTTT.